Following are 14 T cell receptor beta chains from one sample sequenced in a study of regulatory T cells in long-lasting Graves disease. Arm-PCR of CDR3 regions and iRepertoire HTBI primers were used to build TCR beta libraries. TCRdb re-called the multiplex PCR reads through MiXCR, storing one row per CDR3 protein. The sample has 350,000 to 500,000 distinct CDR3 sequences; 11% to 15% are singletons. The sample's time point: newly diagnosed GD, antithyroid drugs for less than 3 months. PBMC RNA was the source of the TCR library. The data also belong to a second study, concerning T cells in Graves' hyperthyroidism and ophthalmopathy.

The sequencing here drew on peripheral blood mononuclear cells (PBMCs), taken at new diagnosis, from a patient treated with antithyroid drugs. Receptors were obtained from a woman aged 50 to 60 with Graves disease.

The chain links TRBV9 to TRBJ1-2, with D maybe TRBD1 (6 bases). Trimming removed 4 bases at V and 2 bases at J, with 21 bases between. CDR1 is SGDLS, CDR2 YYNGEE, per germline. CDR3 length: 17 amino acids. The CDR3 region has the DNA TGTGCCAGCAGCTTGAACCCTCTCGGACAGAGAAACTATGGCTACACCTTC. Residues: CASSLNPLGQRNYGYTF.

This clonotype occurred many times. CDR3 in DNA: TGTGCCAGCAGTTTAGTCCTAGGCGGGGGGAACCAAGAGACCCAGTACTTC. This sequence encodes CASSLVLGGGNQETQYF. The gene calls are TRBV28 and TRBJ2-5; 8 nucleotides agree with TRBD2. Looked up from germline, CDR1 is MDHEN and CDR2 is SYDVKM. The CDR3 sequence is 17 residues long. After removal of 2 bases from V and 0 bases from J, the junction contained 8 bases not matched to a gene.

Concerning this clonotype: It may be a read error: a sequence one base away is much more abundant. The chain links TRBV24-1 to TRBJ2-3; D might be TRBD1 (6 bases). This CDR3 is 14 amino acids long. CDR1 and CDR2 from the germline V gene are KGHDR and SFDVKD. The CDR3 sequence: CATSDWTVTDTQCF. The DNA for the CDR3 is TGTGCCACCAGTGATTGGACAGTCACAGATACGCAGTGTTTT.

This clonotype was recorded at least ten times. CDR3: CASSRLAGVTNEQFF. The CDR3 region has the DNA TGTGCCAGCAGCCGACTAGCGGGAGTTACCAATGAGCAGTTCTTC. V and J are TRBV7-2 and TRBJ2-1, with 12 bases lining up with TRBD2. This CDR3 spans 15 amino acids. V trimming: 5 bases; J trimming: 6 bases; junction bases outside the gene matches: 5. CDR1 is SGHTA and CDR2 is FQGNSA in the germline V gene.

The table lists this clonotype with a few counts. V usage is TRBV30 and J usage is TRBJ2-2; no definite D call. V was pared by 0 bases and J by 4 bases, with 6 bases between. This CDR3 has 13 residues. Germline V lookup: CDR1 GTSNPN, CDR2 SVGIG (reference sequence). The CDR3 coding sequence is TGTGCCTGGAGTGTCGATGTCACCGGGGAGCTGTTTTTT. Protein product: CAWSVDVTGELFF.

This CDR3 is CASSRPGTGGTGELFF. The CDR3, as DNA: TGTGCCAGCAGCCGACCAGGGACAGGGGGGACCGGGGAGCTGTTTTTT. The chain uses TRBV7-9 and TRBJ2-2; 11 nucleotides align to TRBD1. CDR1 is SEHNR, CDR2 FQNEAQ, per germline (reference sequence). V lost 5 bases, J lost 5 bases, and 7 bases stayed unmatched. CDR3 length: 16 amino acids.

The chain uses TRBV3-1 and TRBJ2-7; D is unresolved. The ends were cut back, 2 bases at V and 7 bases at J, with 21 bases in the middle. The CDR3 is 16 residues long. In germline, CDR1 is LGHDT, CDR2 YNNKEL (reference sequence). The CDR3 bases are TGTGCCAGCAGCCAACTAGTGGATCCAAAAAACAATGAGCAGTACTTC. This gives the protein CASSQLVDPKNNEQYF.

This clonotype has ten or more counts. The chain joins TRBV20-1 to TRBJ1-2; a weak D match, TRBD1 (5 bases). Between the trimmed V and J ends, which lost 7 bases and 8 bases, there was a span of 20 bases. Germline assignment: CDR1 DFQATT and CDR2 SNEGSKA (reference sequence). CDR3 length: 13 amino acids. Here the CDR3 DNA reads TGCAGTGTTGGGACGGACGGATCGGACGGCTACACCTTC. Translated: CSVGTDGSDGYTF.

This clonotype was counted only a few times. The chain combines TRBV2 with TRBJ2-6, with D unclear. Germline CDR1 is SNHLY and CDR2 is FYNNEI. CDR3 length: 16 residues. With 1 base removed from V and 0 bases from J, the gap between germline ends came to 7 bases. CDR3 loop: CASSEVTVSGANVLTF. The CDR3 DNA sequence: TGTGCCAGCAGTGAAGTAACGGTCTCTGGGGCCAACGTCCTGACTTTC.

This clonotype was seen repeatedly, ten times or more. This rearrangement joins TRBV20-1 to TRBJ2-7, with 12 bases identical to TRBD2. CDR3 length: 15 amino acids. Germline CDR1 DFQATT, CDR2 SNEGSKA (reference sequence). V shed 2 bases and J 6 bases; nucleotides not matched to a gene: 8. Written as DNA, the CDR3 is TGCAGTGCTAGACGGGAGACTAGCGGGAGTGGCGAGCAGTACTTC. The encoded protein is CSARRETSGSGEQYF.

This clonotype has ten or more counts. J is TRBJ2-5 and V is TRBV3-1; TRBD2 aligns across 15 bases. CDR1 is LGHDT, CDR2 YNNKEL, per germline (reference sequence). This CDR3 spans 16 amino acids. V gave up 5 bases and J gave up 4 bases; unmatched junction bases: 5. In nucleotides, the CDR3 is TGTGCCAGCAGCTACTGGACTAGCGGGAGGGCAGAGACCCAGTACTTC. Translated, it gives CASSYWTSGRAETQYF.

This clonotype was detected ten times or more. The chain is built from TRBV28 and TRBJ1-1; 10 bases agree with TRBD1. CDR1 and CDR2 (germline): MDHEN, SYDVKM. V was pared by 5 bases and J by 10 bases, with 10 bases of the junction left unmatched. This CDR3 region has 14 residues. This chain's CDR3 is CASSPTGTGVGAFF. The CDR3 coding sequence is TGTGCCAGCAGTCCAACCGGGACAGGGGTCGGAGCTTTCTTT.

This clonotype was observed a handful of times. The rearrangement uses TRBV5-1 and TRBJ1-1; D is unresolved. Germline V gives CDR1 SGHRS, CDR2 YFSETQ. Trimming stripped 2 bases from V and 0 bases from J, with 8 bases between. CDR3 length: 14 residues. The CDR3 nucleotides read TGCGCCAGCAGCTTAGACATCATGAACACTGAAGCTTTCTTT. Translation: CASSLDIMNTEAFF.

This clonotype was counted many times. The chain combines TRBV28 with TRBJ2-7; D perhaps matches TRBD1 (5 bases). This CDR3 is built from 15 residues. Trimming removed 5 bases at V and 5 bases at J, with 19 bases between. Germline lookup yields CDR1 MDHEN and CDR2 SYDVKM. The CDR3 coding sequence is TGTGCCAGCAGTCTCACAAGGGCAGGGAACAACGAGCAGTACTTC. As protein: CASSLTRAGNNEQYF.